A selection of T cell receptor beta chains follows, all from one sample in a study of blood T cells in healthy people across ages. TCRdb processed the 5' RACE reads anew with MiXCR; each CDR3 protein has one entry. The table records under 2,000,000 distinct CDR3 sequences, about 49% of them present only once. Sequenced: blood. The receptors come from a woman between 35 and 50 years old in good health. CDR3s include the opening cysteine and the closing phenylalanine or tryptophan. Each record gives: J gene, clone size, V gene, D gene, CDR3 DNA, CDR3 protein. The D gene is left open where the match is weak. Rows may omit the clone size; those that give it use once, few, many or a size class.

>TRBJ2-4|few|TRBV5-1|NA
TGCGCCAGCAGCTTGACAGTTCAAAACATTCAGTACTTC
CASSLTVQNIQYF
>TRBJ2-5|few|TRBV7-9|NA
TGTGCCAGCAGCTTAGTAGGCAGCCAGCAAGAGACCCAGTACTTC
CASSLVGSQQETQYF
>TRBJ1-2|once|TRBV9|NA
TGTGCCAGCAGCGTAGATGCAGTCGCTAACTATGGCTACACCTTC
CASSVDAVANYGYTF
>TRBJ2-3|few|TRBV10-1|TRBD1
TGCGCCAGCAGAGCTGGACAGGGGCGATACACAGATACGCAGTATTTT
CASRAGQGRYTDTQYF
>TRBJ1-3|NA|TRBV5-1|TRBD1
TGCGCCAGCAGCAATGACAGGGGCTCTGGAAACACCATATATTTT
CASSNDRGSGNTIYF
>TRBJ1-1|NA|TRBV27|TRBD1
TGTGCCAGCAGTCTAATTACCGGGACAGGGACTATCCCTGAAGCTTTCTTT
CASSLITGTGTIPEAFF
>TRBJ2-5|many|TRBV5-1|NA
TGTGCCAGCAGTCTACTGGACGGACAAGAGACCCAGTACTTC
CASSLLDGQETQYF
>TRBJ1-4|few|TRBV9|NA
TGTGCCAGCAGCGTCCAAGGGACGGCAACTAATGAAAAACTGTTTTTT
CASSVQGTATNEKLFF
>TRBJ2-6|NA|TRBV10-3|NA
TGTGCCATCAGAGCGGACGCTGGGGCCAACGTCCTGACTTTC
CAIRADAGANVLTF
>TRBJ2-5|once|TRBV4-1|NA
TGCGCCAGCAGCCAAGGCTCGGGGGATCGGCAGACCCAGTACTTC
CASSQGSGDRQTQYF
>TRBJ2-4|few|TRBV5-1|TRBD1
TGCGCCAGCAGGGACGGGGACAGTCAGTACTTC
CASRDGDSQYF
>TRBJ2-6|NA|TRBV6-5|NA
TGTGCCAGCAGGCCGACACCCGACTCTGGGGCCAACGTCCTGACTTTC
CASRPTPDSGANVLTF
>TRBJ2-5|many|TRBV28|TRBD1
TGTGCCAGCAGTTTTCGAGGGGGCGGTGAGACCCAGTACTTC
CASSFRGGGETQYF
>TRBJ1-1|NA|TRBV7-9|NA
TGTGCCAGCAGCTTAGATGGACGGCCTGAAGCTTTCTTT
CASSLDGRPEAFF
>TRBJ2-5|NA|TRBV5-5|TRBD2
TGTGCCAGCAGCCTATTAGGACTAGCGTTAGAAGAGACCCAGTACTTC
CASSLLGLALEETQYF
>TRBJ2-1|once|TRBV7-2|NA
TGTGCCAGCAGCTTAACGGGTTGGGGGAATGAGCAGTTCTTC
CASSLTGWGNEQFF
>TRBJ2-5|many|TRBV29-1|NA
TGCAGCGTTCAGACGCCAGTTCCTCCCCCACAAGAGACCCAGTACTTC
CSVQTPVPPPQETQYF
>TRBJ1-2|NA|TRBV6-2/TRBV6-3|NA
TGTGCCAGCAGAGACCAGGGCCGCGGCTACACCTTC
CASRDQGRGYTF
>TRBJ2-1|NA|TRBV6-2/TRBV6-3|NA
TGTGCCAGCAGTTACTCGCCTTACAACAATGAGCAGTTCTTC
CASSYSPYNNEQFF
>TRBJ2-1|NA|TRBV5-1|NA
TGCGCCAACTTTACTAGCTTTGGGAACTACAATGAGCAGTTCTTC
CANFTSFGNYNEQFF
>TRBJ1-5|once|TRBV27|TRBD1
TGTGCCGGCAGGGGACAGGGAGATCAGCCCCAGCATTTT
CAGRGQGDQPQHF
>TRBJ2-7|NA|TRBV6-5|TRBD1
TGTGCCAGCAGTTACTCGACAGGGGAACGGGTCAATGAGCAGTACTTC
CASSYSTGERVNEQYF
>TRBJ2-5|NA|TRBV5-6|NA
TGTGCCAGCAGCTCCCCATCTAACGGGAAAGAGACCCAGTACTTC
CASSSPSNGKETQYF
>TRBJ1-2|NA|TRBV6-5|TRBD1
TGTGCCAGCAGTTACTTCGCCGGGACAGATTCCTATGGCTACACCTTC
CASSYFAGTDSYGYTF
>TRBJ2-1|few|TRBV2|TRBD2
TGTGCCAGCAGTCTATGGACTAGCGGGGGGGCCGCCGACAATGAGCAGTTCTTC
CASSLWTSGGAADNEQFF
>TRBJ2-7|NA|TRBV7-2|NA
TGTGCCAGCAGCTTAGACCGCGTACTCTACGAGCAGTACTTC
CASSLDRVLYEQYF
>TRBJ2-1|few|TRBV7-9|TRBD2
TGTGCCAGCAGCTTCCCGCCTAGCGGGGGAAATGAGCAGTTCTTC
CASSFPPSGGNEQFF
>TRBJ1-5|NA|TRBV6-5|NA
TGTGCCAGCCGCCTGGGGGTATTTGGCAATCAGCCCCAGCATTTT
CASRLGVFGNQPQHF
>TRBJ2-5|NA|TRBV7-2|NA
TGTGCCAGCAGCTCGATCCAGACGGTACAAGAGACCCAGTACTTC
CASSSIQTVQETQYF
>TRBJ1-4|NA|TRBV6-5|NA
TGTGCCAGCAGTAACGCGTGGGCGCCTACTAATGAAAAACTGTTTTTT
CASSNAWAPTNEKLFF
>TRBJ2-5|NA|TRBV28|NA
TGTGCCAGCAGTCCCCGGGACACCGGAGAGACCCAGTACTTC
CASSPRDTGETQYF
>TRBJ2-7|NA|TRBV20-1|TRBD1
TGCAGTGCTAGACGACCGGGACAGGGAGTCCACGAGCAGTACTTC
CSARRPGQGVHEQYF
>TRBJ2-4|few|TRBV10-2|NA
TGCGCCAGCAGTGAGTCAGGGGAGCGACTAGCCAAAAACATTCAGTACTTC
CASSESGERLAKNIQYF
>TRBJ1-2|NA|TRBV6-2/TRBV6-3|TRBD1
TGTGCCAGCAGCTCACCGGGACAGGGGGCAAGTAACTATGGCTACACCTTC
CASSSPGQGASNYGYTF